This paragraph reports one T cell receptor (beta chain). This clonotype showed up just a few times. Its binding antigen is unknown. Qualities for individual bases were not recorded, and no much larger clone is one base off. The V end loses 5 bases and the J end loses 13 bases, and a stretch of 12 bases separates them. Taken from cysteine to phenylalanine, the CDR3 has 10 residues. Solely the CDR3 DNA is kept, with 30 bases framed from the first base. Taken from the germline V gene, the CDR1 and CDR2 loops are SQVTM and ANQGSEA. This sample was included in a study of regulatory T cells in long-lasting Graves disease (dated by TCRdb to the early 2020s). Regarding the research as a whole: Persistent Graves' disease was defined as antithyroid drug treatment for over 5 years with persistently positive TSH receptor autoantibodies. This study used TCR sequencing and RNA sequencing of peripheral blood to compare persistent Graves' disease patients against newly diagnosed Graves' disease patients. In the clinical cohort, patients with persistent Graves' disease had used antithyroid drugs for an average of about 10.3 years. The study was conducted in China and was registered as a clinical trial. A total of about 35 samples underwent TCR sequencing: about 13 from persistent and around 20 from newly diagnosed Graves' disease patients.

Library prep was done by multiplex PCR. The instrument was an Illumina HiSeq 4000. TCR beta libraries were built with iRepertoire HTBI primers and Arm-PCR amplification of CDR3 regions. PCR products were gel purified before sequencing. On the study's bioinformatics: Gene usage analysis of CDR3 amino acid clonotypes used the approximately 62 TRBV and around 13 TRBJ segments found across samples. Filtered high-quality paired reads were merged into contigs using COPE and FqMerger. BLAST was used to align contigs to IMGT TRBV, TRBD and TRBJ reference genes, with CDR3 defined following IMGT. Any clonotype with a frequency above 0.1% was counted as a highly expanded clone. Shannon entropy was used to measure repertoire diversity, and the Gini coefficient was used to measure V-J evenness. Clonotypes shared by more than one individual were considered public. Through fastp at Q25 and MiXCR, TCRdb rebuilt clones from the public reads, retaining in-frame beta chains. CDR3 protein duplicates are merged, each entry listing the most common genes and DNA. TCRdb's processing, not the authors' own work, is the source of the V and J calls. Counted in this sample were roughly 400,000 distinct CDR3 sequences; less than 25% of them appeared once. 20% to 25% of the sample goes to the ten largest clones.

The research as a whole found: A larger number of public clonotypes was shared among persistent patients (approximately 2,500) than among newly diagnosed patients (around 880). The authors noted that the small sample size was a limitation that may lower accuracy. Because the primary lesion, thyroid tissue, could not be accessed, the study looked at peripheral blood alone. Preferential use of TRBV28, TRBJ1-2 and TRBJ2-5 was observed in persistent disease, whereas TRBV20-1 and TRBJ2-1 were favored in newly diagnosed disease. Compared with newly diagnosed patients, patients with persistent Graves' disease had lower TCR Shannon entropy and fewer highly expanded clones, which suggests clonal expansion. Sequencing and analysis were limited to the TCR beta chain.

Interpreted using the paper, the time point label stands for: persistent/refractory GD, antithyroid drugs over 5 years with positive TRAb. For both TCR sequencing and RNA sequencing, RNA was extracted from PBMCs in TRIzol. The diagnosis of Graves' disease was made according to American Thyroid Association guidelines. The patients came from an endocrinology department in Xi'an, China. From each patient, about 9 milliliters of peripheral blood was collected into an EDTA anticoagulant tube. Ficoll Paque Plus density gradient separation was used to isolate PBMCs, and no further T cell sorting was done. RNA quality was checked with an Agilent 2100 Bioanalyzer and agarose gel, and concentration with a NanoDrop 2000.

The TCR was taken from a female donor with Graves disease. The chain links TRBV29-1 with TRBJ2-4; TRBD1 is possibly the D segment (6 matching bases). The sample consisted of peripheral blood mononuclear cells (PBMCs), taken when the disease was refractory, from a patient treated with antithyroid drugs. The DNA is as follows: TGCAGCGTTCTGGGACAAAAACAGTACTTC. It specifies CSVLGQKQYF.